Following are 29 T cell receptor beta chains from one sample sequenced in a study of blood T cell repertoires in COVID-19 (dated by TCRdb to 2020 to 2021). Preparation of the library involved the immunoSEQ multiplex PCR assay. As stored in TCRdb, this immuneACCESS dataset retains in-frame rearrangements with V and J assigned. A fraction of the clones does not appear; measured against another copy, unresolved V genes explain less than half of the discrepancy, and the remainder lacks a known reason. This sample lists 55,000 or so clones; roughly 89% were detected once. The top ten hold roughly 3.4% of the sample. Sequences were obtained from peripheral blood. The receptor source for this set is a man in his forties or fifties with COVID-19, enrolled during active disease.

CDR3 region: CASSHGSNQPQHF. DNA of the CDR3: TGTGCCAGCTCACATGGCAGCAATCAGCCCCAGCATTTT. The chain is built from TRBV18 and TRBJ1-5; unclear D gene. Trimming pared 4 bases from V and 1 base from J, leaving 5 bases between. Per the germline V gene, CDR1 is KGHSH and CDR2 is LQKENI. The CDR3 covers 13 residues.

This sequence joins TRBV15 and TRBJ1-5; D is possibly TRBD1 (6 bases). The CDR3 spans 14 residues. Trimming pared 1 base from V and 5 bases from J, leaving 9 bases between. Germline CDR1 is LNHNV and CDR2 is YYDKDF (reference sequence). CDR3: CATSRGGRDQPQHF. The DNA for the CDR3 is TGTGCCACCAGCAGAGGGGGGCGTGATCAGCCCCAGCATTTT. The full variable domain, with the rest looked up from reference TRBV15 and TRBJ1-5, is DAMVIQNPRYQVTQFGKPVTLSCSQTLNHNVMYWYQQKSSQAPKLLFHYYDKDFNNEADTPDNFQSRRPNTSFCFLDIRSPGLGDTAMYLCATSRGGRDQPQHFGDGTRLSIL.

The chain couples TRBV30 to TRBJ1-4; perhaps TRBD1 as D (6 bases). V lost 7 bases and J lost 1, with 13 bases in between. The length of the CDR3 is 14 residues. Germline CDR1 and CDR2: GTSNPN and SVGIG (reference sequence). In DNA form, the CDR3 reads TGTGCCTCCGGGGGGGCGCGAACTAATGAAAAACTGTTTTTT. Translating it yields CASGGARTNEKLFF.

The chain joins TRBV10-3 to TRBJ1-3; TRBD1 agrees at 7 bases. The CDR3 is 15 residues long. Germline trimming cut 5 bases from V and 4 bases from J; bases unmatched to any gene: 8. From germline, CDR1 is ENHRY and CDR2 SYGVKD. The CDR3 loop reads CAISPTGSKGNTIYF. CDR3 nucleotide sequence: TGTGCCATCAGTCCGACAGGGTCGAAAGGAAACACCATATATTTT.

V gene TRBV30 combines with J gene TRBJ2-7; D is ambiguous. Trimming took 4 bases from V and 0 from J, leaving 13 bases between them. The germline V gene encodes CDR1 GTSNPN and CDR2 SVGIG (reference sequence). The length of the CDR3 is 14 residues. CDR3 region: CAWTLMGHSYEQYF. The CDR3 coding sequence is TGTGCCTGGACCCTAATGGGCCACTCCTACGAGCAGTACTTC.

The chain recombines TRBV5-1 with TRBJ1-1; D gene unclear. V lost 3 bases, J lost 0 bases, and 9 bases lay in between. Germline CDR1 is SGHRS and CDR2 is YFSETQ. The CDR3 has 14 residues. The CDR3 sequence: CASSSSTVNTEAFF. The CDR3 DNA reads TGCGCCAGCAGCTCTTCTACAGTGAACACTGAAGCTTTCTTT.

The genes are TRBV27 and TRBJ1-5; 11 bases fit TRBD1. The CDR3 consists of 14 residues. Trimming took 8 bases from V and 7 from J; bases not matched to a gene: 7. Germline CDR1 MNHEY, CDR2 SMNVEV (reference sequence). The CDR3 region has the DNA TGTGCCAGCGGGGACAGGGGGAAGGGACAGCCCCAGCATTTT. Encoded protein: CASGDRGKGQPQHF.

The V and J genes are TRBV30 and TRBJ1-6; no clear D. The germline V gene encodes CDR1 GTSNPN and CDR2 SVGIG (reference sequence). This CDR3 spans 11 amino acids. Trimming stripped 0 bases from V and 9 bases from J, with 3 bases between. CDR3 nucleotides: TGTGCCTGGAGTGTTAGTTCACCCCTCCACTTT. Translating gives CAWSVSSPLHF.

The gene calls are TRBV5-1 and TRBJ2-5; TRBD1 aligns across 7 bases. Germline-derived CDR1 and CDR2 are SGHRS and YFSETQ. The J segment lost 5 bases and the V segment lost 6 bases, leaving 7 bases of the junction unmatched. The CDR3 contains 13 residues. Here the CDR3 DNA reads TGCGCCAGCAAAACAGGGGTGCAGGAGACCCAGTACTTC. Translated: CASKTGVQETQYF. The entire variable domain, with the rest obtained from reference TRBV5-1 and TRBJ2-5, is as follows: KAGVTQTPRYLIKTRGQQVTLSCSPISGHRSVSWYQQTPGQGLQFLFEYFSETQRNKGNFPGRFSGRQFSNSRSEMNVSTLELGDSALYLCASKTGVQETQYFGPGTRLLVL.

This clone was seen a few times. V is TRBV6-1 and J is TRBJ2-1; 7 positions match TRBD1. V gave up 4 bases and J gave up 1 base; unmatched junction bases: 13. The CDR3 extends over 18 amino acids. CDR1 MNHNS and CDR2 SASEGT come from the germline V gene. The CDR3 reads CASSVSPRTGLSYNEQFF. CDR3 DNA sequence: TGTGCCAGCAGTGTGTCTCCAAGGACAGGCCTGTCCTACAATGAGCAGTTCTTC.

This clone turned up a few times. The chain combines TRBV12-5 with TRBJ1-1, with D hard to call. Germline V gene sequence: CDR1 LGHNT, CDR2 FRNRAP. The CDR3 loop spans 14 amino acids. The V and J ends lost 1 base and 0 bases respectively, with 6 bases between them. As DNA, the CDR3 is TGTGCTAGTGGTTTGGCCCTGTTGAACACTGAAGCTTTCTTT. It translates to CASGLALLNTEAFF.

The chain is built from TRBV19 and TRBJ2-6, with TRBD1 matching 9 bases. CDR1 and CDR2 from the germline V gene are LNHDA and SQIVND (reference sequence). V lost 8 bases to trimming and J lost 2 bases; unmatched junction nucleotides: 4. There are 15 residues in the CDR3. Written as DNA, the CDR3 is TGTGCCAGTCGTAGGACAGGGGCTGGGGCCAACGTCCTGACTTTC. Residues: CASRRTGAGANVLTF.

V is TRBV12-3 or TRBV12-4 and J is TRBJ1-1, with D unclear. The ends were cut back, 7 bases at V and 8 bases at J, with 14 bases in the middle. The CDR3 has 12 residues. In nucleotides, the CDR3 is TGTGCCAGCAACCTAGGAAGAAACGAAGCTTTCTTT. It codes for CASNLGRNEAFF.

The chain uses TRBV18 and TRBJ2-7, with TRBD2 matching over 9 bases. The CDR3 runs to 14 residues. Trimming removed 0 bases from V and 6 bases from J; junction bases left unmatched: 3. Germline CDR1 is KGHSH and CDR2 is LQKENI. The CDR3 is CASSPPSGSAEQYF. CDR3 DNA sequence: TGTGCCAGCTCACCACCTAGCGGGAGTGCCGAGCAGTACTTC.

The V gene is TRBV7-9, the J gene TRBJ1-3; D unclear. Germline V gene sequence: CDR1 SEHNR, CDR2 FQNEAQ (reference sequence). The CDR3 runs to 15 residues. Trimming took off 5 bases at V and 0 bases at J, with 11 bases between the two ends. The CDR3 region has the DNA TGTGCCAGCAGCGCCCATTCAGACTCTGGAAACACCATATATTTT. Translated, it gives CASSAHSDSGNTIYF.

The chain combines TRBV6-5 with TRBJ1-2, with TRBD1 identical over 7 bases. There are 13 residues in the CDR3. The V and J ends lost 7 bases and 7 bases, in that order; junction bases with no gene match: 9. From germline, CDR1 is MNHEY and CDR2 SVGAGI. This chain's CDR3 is CASITDRASGYTF. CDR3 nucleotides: TGTGCCAGCATTACCGACAGGGCGTCTGGCTACACCTTC.

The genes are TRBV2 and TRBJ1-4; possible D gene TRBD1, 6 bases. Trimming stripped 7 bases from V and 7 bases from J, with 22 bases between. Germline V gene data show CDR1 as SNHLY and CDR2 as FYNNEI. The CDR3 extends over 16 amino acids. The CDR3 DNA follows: TGTGCCAGCACCCGGGACATACCTGCGCGAGGTGAAAAACTGTTTTTT. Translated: CASTRDIPARGEKLFF.

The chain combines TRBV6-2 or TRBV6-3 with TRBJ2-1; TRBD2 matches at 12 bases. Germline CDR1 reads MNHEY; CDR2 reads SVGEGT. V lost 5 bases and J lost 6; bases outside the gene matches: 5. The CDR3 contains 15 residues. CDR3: CASSLAGGPSNEQFF. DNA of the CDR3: TGTGCCAGCAGTCTAGCGGGGGGGCCTTCCAATGAGCAGTTCTTC.

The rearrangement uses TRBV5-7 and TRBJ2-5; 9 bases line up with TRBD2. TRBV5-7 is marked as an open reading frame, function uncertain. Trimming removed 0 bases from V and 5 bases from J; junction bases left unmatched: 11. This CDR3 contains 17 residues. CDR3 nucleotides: TGTGCCAGCAGCTTGGCCGGAAGACTAGCGGAATGGGAGACCCAGTACTTC. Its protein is CASSLAGRLAEWETQYF.

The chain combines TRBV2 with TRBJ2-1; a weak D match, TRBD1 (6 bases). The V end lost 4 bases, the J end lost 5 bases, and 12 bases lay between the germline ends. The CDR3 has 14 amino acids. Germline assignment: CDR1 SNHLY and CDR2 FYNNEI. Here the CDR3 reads CASSAGQGNNEQFF. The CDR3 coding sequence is TGTGCCAGCAGTGCAGGTCAGGGGAACAATGAGCAGTTCTTC.

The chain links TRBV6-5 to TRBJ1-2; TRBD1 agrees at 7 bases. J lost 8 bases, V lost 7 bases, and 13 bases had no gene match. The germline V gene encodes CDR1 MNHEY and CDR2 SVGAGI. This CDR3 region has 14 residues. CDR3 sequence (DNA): TGTGCCAGCACTCTAAGGAGGGGGCTGGACGGCTACACCTTC. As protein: CASTLRRGLDGYTF.

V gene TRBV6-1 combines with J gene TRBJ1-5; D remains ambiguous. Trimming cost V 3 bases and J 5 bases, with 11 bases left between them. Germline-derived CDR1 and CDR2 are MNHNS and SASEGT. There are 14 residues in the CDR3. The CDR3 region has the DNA TGTGCCAGCAGTGAGACACCGGGATATCAGCCCCAGCATTTT. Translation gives CASSETPGYQPQHF.

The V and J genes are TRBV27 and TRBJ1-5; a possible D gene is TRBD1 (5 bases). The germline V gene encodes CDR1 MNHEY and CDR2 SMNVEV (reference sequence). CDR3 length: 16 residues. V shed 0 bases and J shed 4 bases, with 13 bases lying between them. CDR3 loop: CASSLSPAGRNQPQHF. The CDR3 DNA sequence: TGTGCCAGCAGTTTATCACCCGCGGGACGAAATCAGCCCCAGCATTTT.

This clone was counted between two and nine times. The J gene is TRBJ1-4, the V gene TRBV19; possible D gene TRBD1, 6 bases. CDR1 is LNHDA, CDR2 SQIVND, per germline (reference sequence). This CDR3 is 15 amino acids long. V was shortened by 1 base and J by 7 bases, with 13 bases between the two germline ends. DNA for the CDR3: TGTGCCAGTAGTATAGGCCAGCCAGGGGCTGAAAAACTGTTTTTT. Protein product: CASSIGQPGAEKLFF.

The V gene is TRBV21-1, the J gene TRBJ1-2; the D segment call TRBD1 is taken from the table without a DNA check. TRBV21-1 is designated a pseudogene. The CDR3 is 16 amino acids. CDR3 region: CASSSFTVPAGTSYTF. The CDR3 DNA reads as TGTGCCAGCAGCTCTTTCACGGTGCCTGCAGGGACAAGCTACACCTTC.

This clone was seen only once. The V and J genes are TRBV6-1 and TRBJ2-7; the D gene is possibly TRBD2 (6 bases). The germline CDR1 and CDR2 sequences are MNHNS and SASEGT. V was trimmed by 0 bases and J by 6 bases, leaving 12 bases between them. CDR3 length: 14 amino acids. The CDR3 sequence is CASSEARSGVEQYF. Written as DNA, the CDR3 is TGTGCCAGCAGTGAAGCGCGATCGGGAGTCGAGCAGTACTTC.

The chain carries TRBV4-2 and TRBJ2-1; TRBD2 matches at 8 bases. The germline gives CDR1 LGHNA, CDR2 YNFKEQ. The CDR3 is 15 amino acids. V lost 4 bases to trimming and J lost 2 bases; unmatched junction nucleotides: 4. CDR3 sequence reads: CASSPLAGAYNEQFF. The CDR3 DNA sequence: TGTGCCAGCAGCCCTCTAGCGGGCGCCTACAATGAGCAGTTCTTC.

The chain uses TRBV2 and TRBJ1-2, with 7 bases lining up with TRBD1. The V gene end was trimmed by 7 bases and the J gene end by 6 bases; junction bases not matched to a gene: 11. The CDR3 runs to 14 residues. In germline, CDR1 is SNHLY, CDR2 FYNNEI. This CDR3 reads CASTLAEGADGYTF. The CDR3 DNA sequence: TGTGCCAGCACACTCGCGGAGGGGGCAGATGGCTACACCTTC. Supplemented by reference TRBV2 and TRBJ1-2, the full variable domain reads EPEVTQTPSHQVTQMGQEVILRCVPISNHLYFYWYRQILGQKVEFLVSFYNNEISEKSEIFDDQFSVERPDGSNFTLKIRSTKLEDSAMYFCASTLAEGADGYTFGSGTRLTVV.

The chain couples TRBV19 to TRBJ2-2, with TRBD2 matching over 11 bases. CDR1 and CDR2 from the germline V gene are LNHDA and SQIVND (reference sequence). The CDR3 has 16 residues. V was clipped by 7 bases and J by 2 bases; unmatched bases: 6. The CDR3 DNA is TGTGCCAGTAAAGCTAGCGGGGGGCTAAACACCGGGGAGCTGTTTTTT. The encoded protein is CASKASGGLNTGELFF.